These 24 T cell receptor beta chains came from one sample sequenced in a study of T cell changes during pregnancy in multiple sclerosis (dated by TCRdb to the late 2010s). Library preparation used the immunoSEQ multiplex PCR assay. Sourced from immuneACCESS, this table was stored by TCRdb with only in-frame sequences that have V and J called. A share of the clones is absent; for the studies checked, an unresolved V gene accounts for under half, and the remainder has no known explanation. Here the sample has roughly 73,000 clones; roughly nine tenths occur a single time. The ten largest make up over 2% of the sample. The sequenced sample was peripheral blood, obtained in the second trimester of pregnancy. The source is a female donor in good health, enrolled as a control in a pregnancy study.

The chain recombines TRBV30 with TRBJ1-5, with unresolved D. The CDR3 extends over 14 amino acids. Germline V gives CDR1 GTSNPN, CDR2 SVGIG (reference sequence). Trimming left V 1 base short and J 0 bases short, with 7 bases between. CDR3 amino acids: CAWSAPYSNQPQHF. CDR3 DNA: TGTGCCTGGAGTGCTCCCTATAGCAATCAGCCCCAGCATTTT.

The chain joins TRBV2 to TRBJ1-1; perhaps TRBD1 as D (5 bases). Per the germline V gene, CDR1 is SNHLY and CDR2 is FYNNEI. Trimming shortened V by 6 bases and J by 2 bases, and 10 bases separated the two germline ends. The CDR3 spans 13 residues. This chain's CDR3 is CASSSRENTEAFF. As DNA, the CDR3 is TGTGCCAGCAGCAGCAGGGAAAACACTGAAGCTTTCTTT.

The rearrangement uses TRBV7-2 and TRBJ1-5; 7 bases are shared with TRBD1. The CDR3 is 15 residues long. Germline assignment: CDR1 SGHTA and CDR2 FQGNSA. Trimming at V came to 5 bases and at J to 6 bases, leaving 10 bases not matched to a gene. Here the CDR3 reads CASSPDRAGGQPQHF. The CDR3 nucleotides are TGTGCCAGCAGCCCCGACAGGGCAGGCGGTCAGCCCCAGCATTTT.

Here the CDR3 DNA reads TGTGCCAGCAGCCAGGAGGGGACTATCAACAATGAGCAGTTCTTC. Protein sequence: CASSQEGTINNEQFF. The rearrangement uses TRBV7-3 and TRBJ2-1; 7 nucleotides line up with TRBD2. The V and J ends lost 5 bases and 5 bases, in that order; junction bases with no gene match: 9. This CDR3 is 15 amino acids long. CDR1 and CDR2 (germline): SGHTA, FQGTGA.

This clone is medium-sized. The chain combines TRBV10-3 with TRBJ2-5; D is undetermined. Germline V CDR1 and CDR2: ENHRY, SYGVKD. Between the trimmed V and J ends, which lost 3 bases and 0 bases, there was a span of 11 bases. This CDR3 spans 15 amino acids. The DNA of the CDR3 is TGTGCCATCAGTGAACCCACGGAGTACCAAGAGACCCAGTACTTC. Translating gives CAISEPTEYQETQYF.

V gene TRBV27 combines with J gene TRBJ2-3; 9 bases are a match to TRBD2. This CDR3 is 14 amino acids long. Looked up from germline, CDR1 is MNHEY and CDR2 is SMNVEV (reference sequence). V shed 4 bases, J shed 7 bases, and the junction held 6 bases outside the gene matches. CDR3 amino acids: CASSSRAGGYTQYF. The DNA for the CDR3 is TGTGCCAGCAGTTCTAGAGCGGGGGGTTATACGCAGTATTTT.

This chain connects TRBV23-1 to TRBJ2-2; 9 bases map to TRBD1. TRBV23-1 is classed as an ORF, of uncertain function. With 6 bases clipped from V and 5 bases from J, the junction kept 13 bases outside the gene matches. The CDR3 is made up of 17 amino acids. CDR3 region: CASRQGALFSRTGELFF. CDR3 in DNA: TGCGCCAGCAGACAGGGGGCCCTTTTTTCGAGGACCGGGGAGCTGTTTTTT.

The chain carries TRBV30 and TRBJ1-3; D remains unclear. Trimming took 4 bases from V and 1 from J, leaving 14 bases between them. In germline, CDR1 is GTSNPN, CDR2 SVGIG (reference sequence). The CDR3 spans 15 residues. The DNA of the CDR3 is TGTGCCTGGACCGAAACTGGTCCGTCTGGAAACACCATATATTTT. Translating gives CAWTETGPSGNTIYF.

The chain recombines TRBV4-1 with TRBJ1-1, with D possibly TRBD1 on 5 matching bases. From germline, CDR1 is MGHRA and CDR2 YSYEKL. This CDR3 region has 13 residues. Trimming stripped 7 bases from V and 2 bases from J, with 11 bases between. The CDR3 sequence is CASKGLINTEAFF. DNA for the CDR3: TGCGCCAGCAAGGGACTCATAAACACTGAAGCTTTCTTT.

The gene calls are TRBV6-6 and TRBJ2-1; unclear D gene. V was cut by 2 bases and J by 5 bases, with 4 bases left in between. The CDR3 has 12 residues. Germline CDR1 and CDR2: MNHNY and SVGAGI (reference sequence). CDR3 amino acids: CASSYRDNEQFF. CDR3 coding DNA: TGTGCCAGCAGTTACCGGGACAATGAGCAGTTCTTC.

The V gene is TRBV11-3, the J gene TRBJ2-2; D gene unclear. Germline CDR1 SGHNT, CDR2 YENEEA. V was shortened by 1 base and J by 2 bases, with 8 bases between the two germline ends. The CDR3 contains 15 residues. CDR3 in amino acids: CASSLGPGNTGELFF. Written as DNA, the CDR3 is TGTGCCAGCAGCTTAGGGCCAGGAAACACCGGGGAGCTGTTTTTT.

Here the CDR3 DNA reads TGTGCCTGGAGTGTCACCAGGGAGGGCGAGCAGTACTTC. As protein: CAWSVTREGEQYF. V gene TRBV30 combines with J gene TRBJ2-7, with 7 bases fitting TRBD2. The CDR3 is 13 amino acids. CDR1 is GTSNPN and CDR2 is SVGIG in the germline V gene (reference sequence). V gave up 0 bases and J gave up 6 bases; unmatched junction bases: 5.

The chain carries TRBV4-3 and TRBJ2-3; no definite D call. The germline V gene has CDR1 LGHNA and CDR2 YSLEER. The CDR3 covers 15 residues. The ends were cut back, 1 base at V and 2 bases at J, with 10 bases in the middle. CDR3 sequence: CASSQGQINTDTQYF. As DNA, the CDR3 is TGCGCCAGCAGCCAAGGGCAAATAAACACAGATACGCAGTATTTT.

V and J are TRBV27 and TRBJ2-5, with D possibly TRBD2 on 6 matching bases. V lost 2 bases, J lost 2 bases, and 12 bases lay in between. CDR1 is MNHEY and CDR2 is SMNVEV in the germline V gene (reference sequence). The CDR3 has 15 residues. CDR3 sequence reads: CASSLSGRRQETQYF. CDR3 nucleotide sequence: TGTGCCAGCAGTTTAAGCGGGCGGCGGCAAGAGACCCAGTACTTC.

This clone was detected once. The genes are TRBV5-4 and TRBJ2-3; 11 positions agree with TRBD2. The CDR3 is made up of 16 amino acids. CDR1 SGHNT and CDR2 YYREEE come from the germline V gene (reference sequence). The V and J ends lost 3 bases and 2 bases, in that order; junction bases with no gene match: 5. CDR3 in DNA: TGTGCCAGCAGCTCTATAGCGGGGGGGATCACAGATACGCAGTATTTT. Translating gives CASSSIAGGITDTQYF.

The chain links TRBV7-2 to TRBJ2-5; no clear D. The CDR3 sequence is 15 residues long. The germline CDR1 and CDR2 sequences are SGHTA and FQGNSA. Trimming took off 3 bases at V and 5 bases at J, with 16 bases between the two ends. CDR3 DNA: TGTGCCAGCAGCTTTTTCGGCGGCCCTCAGGAGACCCAGTACTTC. Amino acid sequence: CASSFFGGPQETQYF. The whole variable domain, filled in from reference TRBV7-2 and TRBJ2-5, reads GAGVSQSPSNKVTEKGKDVELRCDPISGHTALYWYRQSLGQGLEFLIYFQGNSAPDKSGLPSDRFSAERTGGSVSTLTIQRTQQEDSAVYLCASSFFGGPQETQYFGPGTRLLVL.

J is TRBJ1-5 and V is TRBV4-2; a possible D gene is TRBD1 (6 bases). The CDR3 spans 16 residues. Germline V gives CDR1 LGHNA, CDR2 YNFKEQ. Trimming removed 1 base from V and 3 bases from J, with 13 bases in between. The CDR3 nucleotides are TGTGCCAGCAGCCAAGGCCGGGACACTTCCAATCAGCCCCAGCATTTT. Translated, it gives CASSQGRDTSNQPQHF.

The chain has TRBV5-6 and TRBJ2-7; possibly TRBD1 for D (6 bases). The V gene's germline CDR1 is SGHDT and CDR2 YYEEEE. V was cut by 0 bases and J by 5 bases, with 21 bases left in between. The CDR3 sequence is 17 residues long. The CDR3 region is CASSLELGAGVRDEQYF. CDR3 coding DNA: TGTGCCAGCAGCTTGGAACTAGGGGCAGGGGTGAGGGACGAGCAGTACTTC. The variable domain in full, completed from reference TRBV5-6 and TRBJ2-7, reads DAGVTQSPTHLIKTRGQQVTLRCSPKSGHDTVSWYQQALGQGPQFIFQYYEEEERQRGNFPDRFSGHQFPNYSSELNVNALLLGDSALYLCASSLELGAGVRDEQYFGPGTRLTVT.

The rearrangement links TRBV9 to TRBJ1-5, with D possibly matching TRBD1 (6 bases). Germline V gene data show CDR1 as SGDLS and CDR2 as YYNGEE. The CDR3 runs 15 residues. Trimming removed 3 bases at V and 0 bases at J, with 10 bases between. CDR3 sequence (DNA): TGTGCCAGCAGCGACGGGACAAATAGCAATCAGCCCCAGCATTTT. It translates to CASSDGTNSNQPQHF.

This chain connects TRBV9 to TRBJ2-5; weak D call: TRBD2 (5 bases). The V and J ends lost 0 bases and 1 base respectively, with 13 bases between them. The CDR3 covers 16 residues. Germline V CDR1 and CDR2: SGDLS, YYNGEE. CDR3 bases: TGTGCCAGCAGCGTAGGGGAAGCGGTGGGCCAAGAGACCCAGTACTTC. Encoded protein: CASSVGEAVGQETQYF.

This CDR3 is CASSSYPPDEQFF. The CDR3 DNA follows: TGTGCCAGCAGCTCCTATCCCCCGGATGAGCAGTTCTTC. This chain joins TRBV7-3 and TRBJ2-1; no clear D. The germline gives CDR1 SGHTA, CDR2 FQGTGA. The CDR3 is 13 residues long. The germline V and J ends were trimmed by 4 bases and 8 bases, with 12 bases remaining between them.

The chain recombines TRBV13 with TRBJ2-7; D is perhaps TRBD1 (5 bases). CDR3 length: 16 amino acids. V was clipped by 2 bases and J by 4 bases, with 18 bases between them. Germline CDR1 and CDR2: PRHDT and FYEKMQ (reference sequence). In DNA form, the CDR3 reads TGTGCCAGCAGCTTAAATGGCGCAGGGTCCTCTTACGAGCAGTACTTC. Residues: CASSLNGAGSSYEQYF.

The chain employs TRBV6-6 and TRBJ1-3, with TRBD1 identical over 9 bases. The CDR3 runs 15 residues. Per germline, CDR1 MNHNY and CDR2 SVGAGI (reference sequence). J lost 2 bases, V lost 6 bases, and 5 bases had no gene match. The CDR3: CASRTRTGAGNTIYF. Here the CDR3 DNA reads TGTGCCAGCAGAACTAGGACAGGGGCTGGAAACACCATATATTTT.

In regard to this clone: Mismatch with germline at one junction end may stem from a read error. The rearrangement uses TRBV7-7 and TRBJ1-1; the D gene is possibly TRBD1 (6 bases). The CDR3 spans 13 residues. In germline, CDR1 is SSHAT, CDR2 FNYEAQ (reference sequence). CDR3 region: CASSADRNTEAFF. CDR3 coding DNA: TGTGCTAGCAGCGCGGACAGGAACACTGAAGCTTTCTTT.